This TCR beta chain derives from a study of regulatory T cells in long-lasting Graves disease. The study's findings and limits: TRBV28 was favored in persistent disease, as were TRBJ1-2 and TRBJ2-5.

Both iRepertoire HTBI primers and Arm-PCR of CDR3 regions were used to build the TCR beta libraries. Via MiXCR, TCRdb re-called the multiplex PCR reads, giving one row per CDR3 protein. The sample shows about 460,000 distinct CDR3 sequences, around a fifth of them seen only once. In germline, CDR1 is DFQATT, CDR2 SNEGSKA (reference sequence). The ends were cut back, 1 base at V and 1 base at J, with 13 bases in the middle. This CDR3 has 15 amino acids. Noted time point: persistent/refractory GD, antithyroid drugs over 5 years with positive TRAb. There was RNA extracted from PBMCs, and the TCR library was made from it. This clonotype was found once. Antigen unknown.

The rearrangement links TRBV20-1 to TRBJ1-1; the D is unclear. This specimen consisted of peripheral blood mononuclear cells (PBMCs), obtained when the disease was refractory, from a patient treated with antithyroid drugs. The source of this sequence is a female donor with Graves disease. The CDR3 sequence: CSARGVGLPNTEAFF. Written as DNA, the CDR3 is TGCAGTGCTAGAGGGGTTGGCCTCCCGAACACTGAAGCTTTCTTT.